The 13 T cell receptor beta chains below were found in one sample sequenced in a study of T cells expressing NK-cell markers. TCRdb reprocessed the 5' RACE reads and reports one entry per CDR3 protein, with no DNA. This repertoire includes some 500,000 distinct CDR3 sequences. The sequencing input was blood T cells: a sorted CD56 or NKG2C T cell subset, CD4+ or CD8+ T cells, or bulk PBMC T cells (not recorded which). The origin of the receptors is a woman in her forties or fifties in good health.

The rearrangement uses TRBV5-1 and TRBJ2-1; TCRdb's D gene call, TRBD1, goes unchecked for lack of DNA. Per germline, CDR1 SGHRS and CDR2 YFSETQ. The CDR3 extends over 16 amino acids. The CDR3 loop reads CASSSRRTVLHNEQFF. The whole variable domain, filled in from reference TRBV5-1 and TRBJ2-1, reads KAGVTQTPRYLIKTRGQQVTLSCSPISGHRSVSWYQQTPGQGLQFLFEYFSETQRNKGNFPGRFSGRQFSNSRSEMNVSTLELGDSALYLCASSSRRTVLHNEQFFGPGTRLTVL.

This sequence joins TRBV5-1 and TRBJ2-4; TCRdb's D call, TRBD2, is unchecked because there is no DNA. CDR1 is SGHRS, CDR2 YFSETQ, per germline. There are 15 residues in the CDR3. The CDR3 reads CASSSGLAGRNIQYF.

The gene calls are TRBV11-2 and TRBJ2-2; TCRdb's D gene call, TRBD2, goes unchecked for lack of DNA. The CDR3 runs 16 residues. Germline assignment: CDR1 SGHAT and CDR2 FQNNGV. The CDR3 spells CASSLISGPRAGELFF.

The gene calls are TRBV5-1 and TRBJ2-1. The CDR3 loop spans 15 amino acids. Germline V CDR1 and CDR2: SGHRS, YFSETQ. Here the CDR3 reads CASSLERSSYNEQFF.

The chain joins TRBV5-1 to TRBJ2-1; TCRdb reports TRBD1, a call that lacks DNA to check it against. CDR3 size: 15 residues. From germline, CDR1 is SGHRS and CDR2 YFSETQ. CDR3 sequence: CASSSDSGNYNEQFF.

J is TRBJ1-4 and V is TRBV3-1. In germline, CDR1 is LGHDT, CDR2 YNNKEL (reference sequence). The CDR3 spans 15 residues. The CDR3 spells CASSQGEGWNEKLFF.

The chain employs TRBV24-1 and TRBJ2-1; absent DNA, TCRdb's TRBD1 call cannot be checked. CDR1 and CDR2 (germline): KGHDR, SFDVKD. The CDR3 extends over 15 amino acids. The CDR3: CATSDPTGGENEQFF.

The chain links TRBV5-6 to TRBJ2-3; no DNA is available, so the TRBD1 call from TCRdb remains unchecked. Germline CDR1 reads SGHDT; CDR2 reads YYEEEE. This CDR3 has 14 amino acids. The CDR3 protein is CASSSPGYTDTQYF.

V is TRBV3-1 and J is TRBJ1-6; TCRdb returns TRBD1, unconfirmable since there is no DNA. Germline CDR1 and CDR2: LGHDT and YNNKEL (reference sequence). The CDR3 has 15 amino acids. CDR3 amino acids: CASSHRDRGNSPLHF. The full variable domain, with the rest looked up from reference TRBV3-1 and TRBJ1-6, is DTAVSQTPKYLVTQMGNDKSIKCEQNLGHDTMYWYKQDSKKFLKIMFSYNNKELIINETVPNRFSPKSPDKAHLNLHINSLELGDSAVYFCASSHRDRGNSPLHFGNGTRLTVT.

V is TRBV20-1 and J is TRBJ2-3. Germline V CDR1 and CDR2: DFQATT, SNEGSKA (reference sequence). CDR3 length: 14 residues. The CDR3 sequence: CSARAEWGPDTQYF.

V and J are TRBV20-1 and TRBJ2-5; TCRdb names TRBD2, which stays unverified in the absence of DNA. The germline CDR1 and CDR2 sequences are DFQATT and SNEGSKA (reference sequence). CDR3 length: 12 residues. CDR3 residues: CSAGRLAGTQYF.

The rearrangement uses TRBV6-5 and TRBJ2-2; TCRdb's assignment of TRBD2 cannot be checked, as there is no DNA. Germline values: CDR1 MNHEY, CDR2 SVGAGI. The CDR3 has 14 residues. The CDR3 loop reads CASTGTSGSGELFF.

This chain connects TRBV3-1 to TRBJ2-5; the TCRdb D gene call, TRBD2, has no DNA to confirm it. The CDR3 consists of 14 residues. The germline CDR1 and CDR2 sequences are LGHDT and YNNKEL (reference sequence). CDR3 residues: CASSPQLAGETQYF.